This TCR beta chain was sequenced during a study of T-cell memory formation after mild COVID-19. Each CDR3 protein gets one entry after TCRdb re-called the 5' RACE reads with MiXCR. This sample has over 300,000 distinct CDR3 sequences, with under 25% found just once. The CDR3 runs 14 residues. V gave up 6 bases and J gave up 3 bases; unmatched junction bases: 7. CDR1 and CDR2 (germline): MNHEY, SVGEGT. To note about this clonotype: Antigen specificity is unknown.

Study-wide results and caveats: Confirmation was lacking for SARS-CoV-2 specificity of second-wave clones that peaked on day 37. Of the contracting clones, CD4+ ones lay mainly in CM and EM, and CD8+ ones in EMRA. Some SARS-CoV-2-responding clones were already detected in memory before infection. Later expanders leaned CD4+, whereas clones that contracted between day 15 and 85 were balanced CD4/CD8.

The TCR sequence derives from a man younger than 35 who had mild COVID-19 (a few samples of this study predate the infection). Cell type and time point are not known. Sequencing used PBMCs or a T cell subset sorted from them (not recorded which). V usage is TRBV6-2 or TRBV6-3 and J usage is TRBJ1-1; 7 bases map to TRBD1. The CDR3 nucleotides read TGTGCCAGCAGAAGCAGGGGGTATCACACTGAAGCTTTCTTT. This translates into CASRSRGYHTEAFF.